Below, one TCR beta chain is given with its context. What it recognizes is unknown. A much larger clone sits a single nucleotide away, making a read error possible. These data belong to a study of T cell repertoires in cytomegalovirus infection. Whole-study results and caveats: Dominating the ex vivo response were HLA-C-restricted CMV-specific TCR beta clonotypes.

V lost 10 bases to trimming and J lost 7 bases, with 10 bases between them. This CDR3 comprises 11 residues. Germline V gene lookup returns CDR1 SGHTA and CDR2 FQGNSA. TCRdb itself ran the reads through MiXCR, one entry per CDR3 protein. This table holds hundreds of thousands of distinct CDR3 sequences, approximately 24% found once. The clonotype was recovered from a human donor in good health (CMV status not recorded). Some clones in this sample may be carry-over from other donors' samples. The chain joins TRBV7-2 to TRBJ2-2; D is ambiguous. The sample was CD8+ T cells from PBMCs. CDR3 nucleotides: TGTGCCACCAGGAAGGTCGGGGAGCTGTTTTTT. Translation gives CATRKVGELFF.